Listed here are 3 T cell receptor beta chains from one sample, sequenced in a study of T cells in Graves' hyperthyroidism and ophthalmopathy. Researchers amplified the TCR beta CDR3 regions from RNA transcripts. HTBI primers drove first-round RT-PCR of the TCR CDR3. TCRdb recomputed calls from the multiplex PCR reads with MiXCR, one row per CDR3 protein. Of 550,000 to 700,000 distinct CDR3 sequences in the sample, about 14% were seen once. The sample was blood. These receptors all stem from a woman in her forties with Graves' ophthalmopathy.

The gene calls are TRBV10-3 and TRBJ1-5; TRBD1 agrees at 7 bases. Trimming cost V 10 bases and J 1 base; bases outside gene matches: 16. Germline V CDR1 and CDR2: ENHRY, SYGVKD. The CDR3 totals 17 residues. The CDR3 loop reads CATRLEPTGWSNQPQHF. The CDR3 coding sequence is TGTGCCACTCGACTCGAACCGACAGGGTGGAGCAATCAGCCCCAGCATTTT.

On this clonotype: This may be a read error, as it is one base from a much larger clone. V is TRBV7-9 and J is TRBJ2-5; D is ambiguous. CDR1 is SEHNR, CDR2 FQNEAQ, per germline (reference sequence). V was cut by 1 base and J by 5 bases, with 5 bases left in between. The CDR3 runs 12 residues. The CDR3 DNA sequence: TGTGCCAGCAGCTTAGACCCGGAGACCCAGTACTTC. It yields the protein CASSLDPETQYF.

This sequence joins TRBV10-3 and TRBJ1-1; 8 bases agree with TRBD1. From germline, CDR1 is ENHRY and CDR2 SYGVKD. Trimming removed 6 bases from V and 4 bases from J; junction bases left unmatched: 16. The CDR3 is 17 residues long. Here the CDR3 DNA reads TGTGCCATCAGGAAAAGGACAGGGTCGAACGGGGTCACTGAAGCTTTCTTT. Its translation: CAIRKRTGSNGVTEAFF.